This T cell receptor (beta chain) was sequenced for a study of regulatory T cells in long-lasting Graves disease. The study's findings and limits: There was favoring of TRBV28, TRBJ1-2 and TRBJ2-5 in persistent disease.

The time point denotes: newly diagnosed GD, antithyroid drugs for less than 3 months. RNA isolated from PBMCs was used to make the TCR library. An endocrinology department located in Xi'an, China, was where the patients came from. Blood from the periphery, approximately 10 milliliters in all, was drawn into EDTA tubes. This CDR3 spans 13 amino acids. V gave up 1 base and J gave up 2 bases, with 5 bases separating them. CDR1 is SEHNR and CDR2 is FQNEAQ in the germline V gene (reference sequence). This clonotype has at least ten counts. Its target is not known. Construction of TCR beta libraries relied on iRepertoire HTBI primers and on Arm-PCR targeting CDR3 regions. In TCRdb, the multiplex PCR reads were re-called with MiXCR into one record per CDR3 protein. The sample yields about 470,000 distinct CDR3 sequences, under 15% seen once. The same specimen was also included in a second study, on T cells in Graves' hyperthyroidism and ophthalmopathy. Per that study: TCR CDR3 underwent first-round RT-PCR with the HTBI primer set.

The sequences come from peripheral blood mononuclear cells (PBMCs), collected at new diagnosis, from a patient treated with antithyroid drugs. The J gene is TRBJ1-2, the V gene TRBV7-9, with D unclear. The sequence was collected from a woman aged 25 to 39 with Graves disease. CDR3 region: CASSLEVNYGYTF. CDR3 DNA: TGTGCCAGCAGCTTAGAGGTGAACTATGGCTACACCTTC.